Included here is one TCR beta chain sequence, with context. Its target is unknown. CDR1 and CDR2 from the germline V gene are SQVTM and ANQGSEA. Trimming cost V 7 bases and J 0 bases, with 9 bases left between them. This CDR3 spans 13 amino acids. This sample is part of a study of CD8 T cells in ankylosing spondylitis. Study results and caveats: Relatively scarce in peripheral blood, disease-linked clones were CD8+. One TCR beta motif, made up of about 8 highly homologous variants, appeared characteristic of ankylosing spondylitis blood.

TCRdb reanalysed the 5' RACE reads using MiXCR and keeps one entry per CDR3 protein. The sample holds about 750,000 distinct CDR3 sequences, 15% to 20% seen once. Material: blood, either unsorted or a sorted T cell fraction (not recorded which). J is TRBJ2-2 and V is TRBV29-1; D uncertain. The receptor comes from a male donor with ankylosing spondylitis. CDR3 in DNA: TGCAGCGCCCCGATTACGAACACCGGGGAGCTGTTTTTT. It specifies CSAPITNTGELFF.